This T cell receptor beta chain was recovered during a study of OX40 agonist ivuxolimab in advanced cancers. Study context: Ivuxolimab, an agonistic anti-OX40 (CD134) antibody, was given to patients. Study-wide findings and caveats: CD4+ and CD8+ blood T cells expanded clonally by week 6 at 0.1 to 3.0 mg/kg.

Clones were sequenced by immunoSEQ multiplex PCR, and TCRdb holds only the in-frame ones, with some missing. The table lists some 80,000 clones, roughly 84% of them singletons. Germline values: CDR1 SGHAT, CDR2 FQDESV (reference sequence). The CDR3 covers 14 residues. The V end lost 5 bases, the J end lost 1 base, and 11 bases lay between the germline ends. About this clone: The antigen is not known.

This receptor was obtained from an adult with an advanced solid tumor such as melanoma, head and neck, liver or kidney cancer. The genes are TRBV11-1 and TRBJ1-1; no definite D call. Sample: CD4+ or CD8+ T cells sorted from blood, taken in a trial of the OX40 agonist ivuxolimab. The CDR3 nucleotides are TGTGCCAGCAGCCCAGATTGGGAGAACACTGAAGCTTTCTTT. This gives the protein CASSPDWENTEAFF.